A selection of T cell receptor beta chains follows, all from one sample in a study of T cells in localized non-small cell lung cancer. TCRdb's table, derived via immunoSEQ multiplex PCR, lists solely in-frame clones and lacks some. The repertoire includes approximately 43,000 clones, about 88% of them detected once, and around 7% sits in the top ten. Sample: peripheral blood, taken before any cancer treatment. The source is a woman aged 18-49 years with stage III lung adenocarcinoma. The CDR3 runs from the conserved cysteine through the conserved F or W. A D gene is named only where the DNA matches it firmly. Only some rows state a clone size, as once, few, many or a class for expanded clones.

v_call: TRBV7-2
j_call: TRBJ2-7
d_call: NA
clone_size: NA
cdr3_nt: TGTGCCAGCAGCTCAACAAGGGAGTCCTACGAGCAGTACTTC
cdr3_aa: CASSSTRESYEQYF

v_call: TRBV5-4
j_call: TRBJ1-3
d_call: NA
clone_size: NA
cdr3_nt: TGTGCCAGCAGCTTGATTCTCGGAAACACCATATATTTT
cdr3_aa: CASSLILGNTIYF

v_call: TRBV6-1
j_call: TRBJ1-2
d_call: NA
clone_size: few
cdr3_nt: TGTGCCAGCAGTGAAACACACAACGGCTACACCTTC
cdr3_aa: CASSETHNGYTF

v_call: TRBV21-1
j_call: TRBJ2-4
d_call: NA
clone_size: NA
cdr3_nt: TGTGCCAGAGGGTGGGTACTAGCCAAAAACATTCAGTACTTC
cdr3_aa: CARGWVLAKNIQYF

v_call: TRBV9
j_call: TRBJ2-1
d_call: NA
clone_size: NA
cdr3_nt: TGTGCCAGCAGCGCACTCCCATCAGGTTACAATGAGCAGTTCTTC
cdr3_aa: CASSALPSGYNEQFF

v_call: TRBV7-8
j_call: TRBJ2-5
d_call: NA
clone_size: few
cdr3_nt: TGTGCCAGCAGCTTAGCGTTAGGGAACACTAAAGGGGGGGAGACCCAGTACTTC
cdr3_aa: CASSLALGNTKGGETQYF

v_call: TRBV5-4
j_call: TRBJ2-7
d_call: NA
clone_size: NA
cdr3_nt: TGTGCCAGCAGCTTGGAGCTAGGTGATTACTACGAGCAGTACTTC
cdr3_aa: CASSLELGDYYEQYF

v_call: TRBV27
j_call: TRBJ2-1
d_call: NA
clone_size: few
cdr3_nt: TGTGCCAGCAGCCCAGGGAACAATGAGCAGTTCTTC
cdr3_aa: CASSPGNNEQFF

v_call: TRBV20-1
j_call: TRBJ1-4
d_call: NA
clone_size: NA
cdr3_nt: TGCAGTGCTACAACTAATGAAAAACTGTTTTTT
cdr3_aa: CSATTNEKLFF

v_call: TRBV6-1
j_call: TRBJ2-2
d_call: NA
clone_size: NA
cdr3_nt: TGTGCCAGCACCAGTGCCACCGGGGAGCTGTTTTTT
cdr3_aa: CASTSATGELFF

v_call: TRBV7-6
j_call: TRBJ1-2
d_call: NA
clone_size: NA
cdr3_nt: TGTGCCAGCAGCCCCCGATCGCCCGGAGACTATGGCTACACCTTC
cdr3_aa: CASSPRSPGDYGYTF

v_call: TRBV9
j_call: TRBJ1-2
d_call: TRBD1
clone_size: NA
cdr3_nt: TGTGCCAGCAGCGTAGATTGGGGGACAGACAACTATGGCTACACCTTC
cdr3_aa: CASSVDWGTDNYGYTF

v_call: TRBV7-9
j_call: TRBJ1-6
d_call: NA
clone_size: NA
cdr3_nt: TGTGCCAGCAGCTTAGACGCGAAAAATTCACCCCTCCACTTT
cdr3_aa: CASSLDAKNSPLHF

v_call: TRBV30
j_call: TRBJ1-3
d_call: NA
clone_size: NA
cdr3_nt: TGTGCCTGGAGTGTACGTGACACCATATATTTT
cdr3_aa: CAWSVRDTIYF

v_call: TRBV5-6
j_call: TRBJ1-2
d_call: NA
clone_size: NA
cdr3_nt: TGTGCCAGCAGCCTAATCTCCCAGGGCTACACCTTC
cdr3_aa: CASSLISQGYTF

v_call: TRBV2
j_call: TRBJ2-5
d_call: TRBD1
clone_size: NA
cdr3_nt: TGTGCCAGCAGCCCAGAGACAGGGGCCCAAGAGACCCAGTACTTC
cdr3_aa: CASSPETGAQETQYF

v_call: TRBV9
j_call: TRBJ2-5
d_call: TRBD2
clone_size: NA
cdr3_nt: TGTGCCAGCAGCGTAGGACTAGCGGGGGCAGGGGAGACCCAGTACTTC
cdr3_aa: CASSVGLAGAGETQYF

v_call: TRBV10-3
j_call: TRBJ1-1
d_call: NA
clone_size: NA
cdr3_nt: TGTGCCATCAGTGAGTCGTGGGGTTACAACACTGAAGCTTTCTTT
cdr3_aa: CAISESWGYNTEAFF

v_call: TRBV7-9
j_call: TRBJ1-2
d_call: TRBD1
clone_size: NA
cdr3_nt: TGTGCCAGCAGCTTAGGGGAGTGGGGACAGGGTGACTATGGCTACACCTTC
cdr3_aa: CASSLGEWGQGDYGYTF

v_call: TRBV7-3
j_call: TRBJ1-1
d_call: NA
clone_size: NA
cdr3_nt: TGTGCCAGCAGCTTAAATAGCAGGGTGGGCACTGAAGCTTTCTTT
cdr3_aa: CASSLNSRVGTEAFF

v_call: TRBV20-1
j_call: TRBJ2-5
d_call: NA
clone_size: medium-sized
cdr3_nt: TGCAGTGCTCTACGAGAGACCCAGTACTTC
cdr3_aa: CSALRETQYF

v_call: TRBV7-6
j_call: TRBJ2-3
d_call: NA
clone_size: NA
cdr3_nt: TGTGCCAGCAGCTTACTCGGAAGAGATACGCAGTATTTT
cdr3_aa: CASSLLGRDTQYF

v_call: TRBV18
j_call: TRBJ1-5
d_call: NA
clone_size: NA
cdr3_nt: TGTGCCAGCTCACCGCTGGGGGGGCCATACAATCAGCCCCAGCATTTT
cdr3_aa: CASSPLGGPYNQPQHF

v_call: TRBV6-5
j_call: TRBJ2-6
d_call: NA
clone_size: NA
cdr3_nt: TGTGCCAGCAGTTACTCTAAGGGAGCGGGGGCCAACGTCCTGACTTTC
cdr3_aa: CASSYSKGAGANVLTF

v_call: TRBV7-2
j_call: TRBJ2-1
d_call: TRBD2
clone_size: NA
cdr3_nt: TGTGCCAGCAGCCTAGGACTAGCGGGGGGGCTTAATGAGCAGTTCTTC
cdr3_aa: CASSLGLAGGLNEQFF

v_call: TRBV19
j_call: TRBJ2-1
d_call: NA
clone_size: NA
cdr3_nt: TGTGCCAGTAGTATAGACGGAAAAAATGAGCAGTTCTTC
cdr3_aa: CASSIDGKNEQFF

v_call: TRBV19
j_call: TRBJ1-2
d_call: TRBD1
clone_size: NA
cdr3_nt: TGTGCCAGTAGTCTTCAGGGGGGCGGTTATGGCTACACCTTC
cdr3_aa: CASSLQGGGYGYTF

v_call: TRBV6-1
j_call: TRBJ1-5
d_call: TRBD1
clone_size: few
cdr3_nt: TGTGCCAGCAGACCAATGGACAGGGACAATCAGCCCCAGCATTTT
cdr3_aa: CASRPMDRDNQPQHF

v_call: TRBV5-1
j_call: TRBJ1-2
d_call: TRBD1
clone_size: NA
cdr3_nt: TGCGCCAGCAGCTCGGGACAGGGGGATCGTGGCTACACCTTC
cdr3_aa: CASSSGQGDRGYTF

v_call: TRBV18
j_call: TRBJ1-5
d_call: TRBD1
clone_size: NA
cdr3_nt: TGTGCCAGCTCACCGGAACAAAAGACAGGGGGTCGTGGCGGCCAGCATTTT
cdr3_aa: CASSPEQKTGGRGGQHF

v_call: TRBV20-1
j_call: TRBJ2-1
d_call: NA
clone_size: NA
cdr3_nt: TGCAGTGCTACAGGGAACAATGAGCAGTTCTTC
cdr3_aa: CSATGNNEQFF

v_call: TRBV5-1
j_call: TRBJ2-5
d_call: TRBD2
clone_size: NA
cdr3_nt: TGCGCCACCTCTCCGGGACTAGCGGGGAAAGAGACCCAGTACTTC
cdr3_aa: CATSPGLAGKETQYF

v_call: TRBV27
j_call: TRBJ2-3
d_call: NA
clone_size: NA
cdr3_nt: TGTGCCAGCAGTTTTGGATATACGCAGTATTTT
cdr3_aa: CASSFGYTQYF

v_call: TRBV18
j_call: TRBJ2-2
d_call: NA
clone_size: NA
cdr3_nt: TGTGCCAGCGGCCCTACCGGGGAGCTGTTTTTT
cdr3_aa: CASGPTGELFF

v_call: TRBV7-8
j_call: TRBJ1-1
d_call: NA
clone_size: NA
cdr3_nt: TGTGCCAGCAGCTTAGTTGGCAGGGTCATCGCTGAAGCTTTCTTT
cdr3_aa: CASSLVGRVIAEAFF

v_call: TRBV7-2
j_call: TRBJ1-4
d_call: TRBD1
clone_size: NA
cdr3_nt: TGTGCCAGCAGCTCGGGACAGGAGCCCAAAAAACTGTTTTTT
cdr3_aa: CASSSGQEPKKLFF

v_call: TRBV4-1
j_call: TRBJ1-5
d_call: TRBD1
clone_size: NA
cdr3_nt: TGCGCCAGCAGCCGCGAGGGGACAGCCCTTAGCAATCAGCCCCAGCATTTT
cdr3_aa: CASSREGTALSNQPQHF